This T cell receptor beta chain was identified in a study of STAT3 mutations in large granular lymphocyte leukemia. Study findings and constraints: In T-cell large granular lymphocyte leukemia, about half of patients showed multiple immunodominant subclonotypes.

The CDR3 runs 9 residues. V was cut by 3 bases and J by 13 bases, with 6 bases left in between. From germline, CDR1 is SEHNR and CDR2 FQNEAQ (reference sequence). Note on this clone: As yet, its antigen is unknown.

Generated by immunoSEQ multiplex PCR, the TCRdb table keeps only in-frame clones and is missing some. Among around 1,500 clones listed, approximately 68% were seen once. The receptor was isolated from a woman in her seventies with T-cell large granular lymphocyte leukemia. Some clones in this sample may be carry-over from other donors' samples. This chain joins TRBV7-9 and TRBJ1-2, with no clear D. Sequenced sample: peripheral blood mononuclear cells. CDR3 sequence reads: CASSLQATF. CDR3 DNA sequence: TGTGCCAGCAGCTTGCAGGCCACCTTC.